These T cell receptor beta chains were read from a single sample in a study of cytomegalovirus exposure and HLA in healthy donors. Repertoires were generated with immunoSEQ multiplex PCR, while TCRdb's copy carries only in-frame clones and drops some. Altogether 84,000 or so clones are present, over 75% being singletons, with the ten largest covering around 3.4%. The sequenced sample consisted of PBMCs. The receptors come from a man between 50 and 59 years old in good health and CMV-seronegative. Each CDR3 is given with its conserved first and last residue. D genes are given only for firm matches. Expanded clones get a size class; other rows say once, few or many, or leave the size out.

D	size	J	V	DNA	CDR3
.	once	TRBJ1-5	TRBV5-1	TGCGCCAGCAGCTTGGGTCCCGACAGGAGCAATCAGCCCCAGCATTTT	CASSLGPDRSNQPQHF
TRBD1	.	TRBJ1-1	TRBV11-2	TGTGCCAGCAGCTTAGTCAGGGGGCTCGGCAGCACTGAAGCTTTCTTT	CASSLVRGLGSTEAFF
.	.	TRBJ2-7	TRBV25-1	TGTGCCAGCAGTGAATCCCCGTACGAGCAGTACTTC	CASSESPYEQYF
.	.	TRBJ1-2	TRBV6-6	TGTGCCAGCAGGGATGACACTAACTATGGCTACACCTTC	CASRDDTNYGYTF
.	.	TRBJ1-6	TRBV7-2	TGTGCCAGCAGCTTAGTAAGCTCACCCCTCCACTTT	CASSLVSSPLHF
.	.	TRBJ2-7	TRBV10-3	TGTGCCATCAGTGGGGGGCAGCTCTCCGAGCAGTACTTC	CAISGGQLSEQYF
.	.	TRBJ1-4	TRBV21-1	TGTGCCAGCAGCAAAGTTCATACGGGTGGGGAAAAACTGTTTTTT	CASSKVHTGGEKLFF
.	.	TRBJ2-5	TRBV7-2	TGTGCCAGCAGCTTCGATCCCCGCGGGGAGACCCAGTACTTC	CASSFDPRGETQYF
.	once	TRBJ2-3	TRBV5-4	TGTGCCAGCAGCAGGACGCCCGGGACACGCAACACAGATACGCAGTATTTT	CASSRTPGTRNTDTQYF
.	.	TRBJ2-2	TRBV18	TGTGCCAGCTCACTGAACAACAGGGAAACCGGGGAGCTGTTTTTT	CASSLNNRETGELFF
TRBD1	.	TRBJ1-5	TRBV11-3	TGTGCCAGCAGCCGAGGGGGCACAGAATCCGATCTAAAGCATTTT	CASSRGGTESDLKHF
.	.	TRBJ2-5	TRBV6-5	TGTGCCAGCACCACCGAGATTGGGACCCAGTACTTC	CASTTEIGTQYF
.	.	TRBJ2-7	TRBV5-4	TGTGCCAGCAGACCCGGGACATCCCTCCACGAGCAGTACTTC	CASRPGTSLHEQYF
.	.	TRBJ1-1	TRBV27	TGTGCCAGCAGTTTCCAGGGGATTCTGCCTTTCTTT	CASSFQGILPFF
.	.	TRBJ1-2	TRBV6-5	TGTGCCAGCAGTGCAGGGTTAGGGAACTATGGCTACACCTTC	CASSAGLGNYGYTF
TRBD2	.	TRBJ2-4	TRBV6-5	TGTGCCAGCAGTGCGACTTGGGGAGGGAAAAACATTCAGTACTTC	CASSATWGGKNIQYF
.	once	TRBJ2-3	TRBV2	TGTGCCAGCGACATCACGTGGGGGGGCTCCCCGCAGTATTTT	CASDITWGGSPQYF
TRBD2	.	TRBJ2-1	TRBV2	TGTGCCAGCAGTGACAAGCGGGGATCGATGAGCTCCTACAATGAGCAGTTCTTC	CASSDKRGSMSSYNEQFF
.	.	TRBJ1-2	TRBV7-2	TGTGCCAGCAGCTTAAGGACAGTCCGACCTAACTATGGCTACACCTTC	CASSLRTVRPNYGYTF
TRBD1	few	TRBJ2-3	TRBV6-4	TGTGCCAGCAGTGAAAGGGGGACAGGGGACACAGATACGCAGTATTTT	CASSERGTGDTDTQYF
.	.	TRBJ2-5	TRBV11-2	TGTGCCAGCAGCTTAGGACCGACGGGAGAGACCCAGTACTTC	CASSLGPTGETQYF
.	.	TRBJ1-4	TRBV5-1	TGCGCCAGCAGCTTGGGGGGGGGTGCAACTAATGAAAAACTGTTTTTT	CASSLGGGATNEKLFF
.	.	TRBJ2-1	TRBV5-4	TGTGCCAGCAGCTGGGACACCAATGAGCAGTTCTTC	CASSWDTNEQFF
TRBD1	.	TRBJ1-1	TRBV19	TGTGCCAGTAGTGCCTTGGGACAGGGTACCACTGAAGCTTTCTTT	CASSALGQGTTEAFF
.	.	TRBJ2-7	TRBV18	TGTGCCAGCTCACCGGCAGACAGCTCCTACGAGCAGTACTTC	CASSPADSSYEQYF
.	.	TRBJ2-4	TRBV18	TGTGCCAGCTCACCAGGGGGCGCGACCAAAAACATTCAGTACTTC	CASSPGGATKNIQYF
TRBD2	.	TRBJ2-5	TRBV9	TGTGCCAGCAGCGTCCATAGCGGGGAAGAGACCCAGTACTTC	CASSVHSGEETQYF
TRBD1	.	TRBJ1-2	TRBV11-2	TGTGCCAGCAGCTCCTCGGGACAGGGGATAGGGGGCTACACCTTC	CASSSSGQGIGGYTF
TRBD1	.	TRBJ2-5	TRBV5-4	TGTGCCAGCAGCAGGGACAGGAAGGAGACCCAGTACTTC	CASSRDRKETQYF
.	.	TRBJ2-3	TRBV5-1	TGCGCCAGCAGCTTGGGGCGGGGGCTCAGCACAGATACGCAGTATTTT	CASSLGRGLSTDTQYF
.	.	TRBJ1-5	TRBV9	TGTGCCAGCAGCCCGGGAATTTCGAGCAATCAGCCCCAGCATTTT	CASSPGISSNQPQHF
.	.	TRBJ2-2	TRBV19	TGTGCCAGTAGGCCCGGACAGACACAGACAGGGGAGCTGTTTTTT	CASRPGQTQTGELFF
TRBD1	once	TRBJ2-7	TRBV15	TGTGCCACCAGCCACCGGTCAAACAGGGGGATATACGAGCAGTACTTC	CATSHRSNRGIYEQYF
TRBD1	.	TRBJ1-2	TRBV7-9	TGTGCCAGCAGCTTGAGGACAGGGGGCTCGAACTATGGCTACACCTTC	CASSLRTGGSNYGYTF
.	.	TRBJ2-1	TRBV28	TGTGCCAGCACCTCTCCACAAACGTACAATGAGCAGTTCTTC	CASTSPQTYNEQFF
.	.	TRBJ1-4	TRBV28	TGTGCCAGCGGTAGGGGGACGGCTAATGAAAAACTGTTTTTT	CASGRGTANEKLFF
.	.	TRBJ2-7	TRBV7-8	TGTGCCAGCAGGGGACACCACTCCTACGAGCAGTACTTC	CASRGHHSYEQYF
.	.	TRBJ2-2	TRBV10-1	TGCGCCAGCAGTGAGTCGAAGGAGCAGGGCCCCGGGGAGCTGTTTTTT	CASSESKEQGPGELFF
.	.	TRBJ1-4	TRBV28	TGTGCCAGCAGTCTGATGGAGGGTAATGAAAAACTGTTTTTT	CASSLMEGNEKLFF
.	.	TRBJ2-5	TRBV5-6	TGTGCCAGCAGTCAGACAGGAACTTCCCAAGAGACCCAGTACTTC	CASSQTGTSQETQYF